This record concerns one TCR beta chain sequence. The antigen is not known. This entry comes from a study of T cell responses to AZD1222 COVID-19 vaccine. Trimming took 5 bases from V and 8 from J, leaving 15 bases between them. Germline-derived CDR1 and CDR2 are MDHEN and SYDVKM. The CDR3 runs to 13 residues. The study, taken as a whole, reports: The CD4 TCRs associated with vaccination extended across spike and predominated at 160-218 and 743-854. Close to half of spike-specific TCRs reportedly recognize unmutated variant regions. No repertoire was sampled before or during the peak T cell response, only after it.

The method was immunoSEQ multiplex PCR; TCRdb's version includes in-frame clones alone and lacks a portion of them. Altogether some 100,000 clones are present, 70% to 90% being singletons, with the ten largest covering roughly 13%. Sequenced here: peripheral blood, sampled on day 0 of MenACWY control vaccination. This sequence was found in an adult in good health. The chain is built from TRBV28 and TRBJ1-2; no clear D gene. For the CDR3, the DNA is TGTGCCAGCAGTCTCAGCGGACTGCGAGGCTACACCTTC. It is translated as CASSLSGLRGYTF.